This TCR beta chain was captured in a study of early T cells in non-severe SARS-CoV-2 infection. Study as a whole: Chains were unpaired, as sequencing was done on bulk RNA from unsorted whole blood. Study results and limitations: Clonotype matching in VDJdb favored anti-spike CD8 responses and did not capture private and CD4 specificities.

Germline CDR1 MNHEY, CDR2 SVGEGT. Trimming cost V 6 bases and J 1 base, with 12 bases left between them. This CDR3 is built from 15 residues. Individual cDNA molecules were tagged with unique molecular identifiers. TCRdb reprocessed the 5' RACE reads via MiXCR and lists one record per CDR3 protein. The data show tens of thousands of distinct CDR3 sequences, around 13% seen once. With respect to this clonotype: Its specificity is not known.

This receptor was identified in an adult who was a healthcare worker with PCR-confirmed SARS-CoV-2 infection or an uninfected control (not recorded which). The specimen sequenced was whole blood. The J gene is TRBJ2-2, the V gene TRBV6-2 or TRBV6-3; D ambiguous. Here the CDR3 DNA reads TGTGCCAGCAGCCCCTCCCGTCTGAACACCGGGGAGCTGTTTTTT. Translation: CASSPSRLNTGELFF.